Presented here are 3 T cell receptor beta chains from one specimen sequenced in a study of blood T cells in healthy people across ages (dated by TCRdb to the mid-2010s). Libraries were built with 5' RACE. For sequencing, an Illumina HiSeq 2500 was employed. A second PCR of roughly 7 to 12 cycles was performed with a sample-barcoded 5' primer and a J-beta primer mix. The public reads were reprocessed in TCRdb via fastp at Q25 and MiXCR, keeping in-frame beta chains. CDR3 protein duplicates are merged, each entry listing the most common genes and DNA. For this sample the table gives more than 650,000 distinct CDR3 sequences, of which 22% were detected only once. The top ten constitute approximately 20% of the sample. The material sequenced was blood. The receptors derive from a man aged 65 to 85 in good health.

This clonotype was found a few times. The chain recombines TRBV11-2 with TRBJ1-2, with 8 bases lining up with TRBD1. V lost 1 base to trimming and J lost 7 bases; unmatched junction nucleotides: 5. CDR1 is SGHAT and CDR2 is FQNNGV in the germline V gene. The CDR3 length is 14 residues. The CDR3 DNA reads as TGTGCCAGCAGCTTAGGGACAGGGAACGGTGGCTACACCTTC. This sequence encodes CASSLGTGNGGYTF.

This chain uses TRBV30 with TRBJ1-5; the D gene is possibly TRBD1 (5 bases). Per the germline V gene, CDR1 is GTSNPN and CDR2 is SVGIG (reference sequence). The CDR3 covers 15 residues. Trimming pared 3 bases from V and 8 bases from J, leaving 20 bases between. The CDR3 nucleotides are TGTGCCTGGAGCGGACCCGATGATGGGGCGGAGCCCCAGCATTTT. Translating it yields CAWSGPDDGAEPQHF. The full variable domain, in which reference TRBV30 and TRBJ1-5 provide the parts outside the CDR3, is SQTIHQWPATLVQPVGSPLSLECTVEGTSNPNLYWYRQAAGRGLQLLFYSVGIGQISSEVPQNLSASRPQDRQFILSSKKLLLSDSGFYLCAWSGPDDGAEPQHFGDGTRLSIL.

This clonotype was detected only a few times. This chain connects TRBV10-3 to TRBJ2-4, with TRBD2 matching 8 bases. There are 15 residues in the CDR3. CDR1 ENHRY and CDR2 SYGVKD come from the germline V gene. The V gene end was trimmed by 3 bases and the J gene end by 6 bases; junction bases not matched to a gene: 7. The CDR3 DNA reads TGTGCCATCAGTGATTCGGGGGGGCTAAGAAACATTCAGTACTTC. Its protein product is CAISDSGGLRNIQYF.